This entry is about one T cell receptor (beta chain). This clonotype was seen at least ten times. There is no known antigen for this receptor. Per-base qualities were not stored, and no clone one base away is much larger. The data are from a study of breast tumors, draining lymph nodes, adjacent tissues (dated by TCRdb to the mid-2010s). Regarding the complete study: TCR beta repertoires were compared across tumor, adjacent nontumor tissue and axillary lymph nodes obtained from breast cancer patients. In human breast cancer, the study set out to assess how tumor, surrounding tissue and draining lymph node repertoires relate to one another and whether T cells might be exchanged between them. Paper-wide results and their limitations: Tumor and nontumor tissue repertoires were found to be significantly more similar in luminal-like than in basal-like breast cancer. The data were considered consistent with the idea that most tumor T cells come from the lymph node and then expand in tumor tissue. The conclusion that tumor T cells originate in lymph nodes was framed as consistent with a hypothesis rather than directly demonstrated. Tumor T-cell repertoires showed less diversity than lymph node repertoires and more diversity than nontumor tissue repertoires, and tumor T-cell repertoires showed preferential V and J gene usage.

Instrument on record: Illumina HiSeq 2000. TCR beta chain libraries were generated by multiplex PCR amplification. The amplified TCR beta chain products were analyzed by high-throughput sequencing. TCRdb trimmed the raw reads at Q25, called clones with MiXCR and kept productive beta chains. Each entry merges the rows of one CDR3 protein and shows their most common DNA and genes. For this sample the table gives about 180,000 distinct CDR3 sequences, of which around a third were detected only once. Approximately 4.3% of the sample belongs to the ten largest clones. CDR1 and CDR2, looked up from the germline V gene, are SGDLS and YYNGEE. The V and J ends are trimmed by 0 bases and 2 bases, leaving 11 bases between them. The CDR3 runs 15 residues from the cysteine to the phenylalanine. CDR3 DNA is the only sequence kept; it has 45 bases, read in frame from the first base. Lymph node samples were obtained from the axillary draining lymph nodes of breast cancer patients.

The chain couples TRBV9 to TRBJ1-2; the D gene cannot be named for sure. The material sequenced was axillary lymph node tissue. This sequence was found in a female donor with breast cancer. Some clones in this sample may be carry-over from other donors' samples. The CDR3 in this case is CASSVVPGPNYGYTF. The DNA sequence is TGTGCCAGCAGCGTAGTCCCTGGTCCGAACTATGGCTACACCTTC.